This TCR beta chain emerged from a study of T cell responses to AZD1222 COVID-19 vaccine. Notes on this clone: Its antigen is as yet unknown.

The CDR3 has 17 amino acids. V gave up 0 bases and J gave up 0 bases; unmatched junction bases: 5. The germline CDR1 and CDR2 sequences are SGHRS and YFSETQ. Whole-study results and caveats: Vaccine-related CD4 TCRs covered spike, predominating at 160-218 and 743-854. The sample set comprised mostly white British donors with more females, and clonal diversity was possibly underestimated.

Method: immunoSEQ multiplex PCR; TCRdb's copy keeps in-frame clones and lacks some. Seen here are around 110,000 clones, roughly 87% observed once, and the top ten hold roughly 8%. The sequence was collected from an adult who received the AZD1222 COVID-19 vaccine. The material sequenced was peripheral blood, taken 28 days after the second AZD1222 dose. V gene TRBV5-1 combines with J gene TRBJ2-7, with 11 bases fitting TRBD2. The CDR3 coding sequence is TGCGCCAGCAGCTTGGTGCTAGCGGGGGGCCTCTCCTACGAGCAGTACTTC. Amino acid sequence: CASSLVLAGGLSYEQYF.